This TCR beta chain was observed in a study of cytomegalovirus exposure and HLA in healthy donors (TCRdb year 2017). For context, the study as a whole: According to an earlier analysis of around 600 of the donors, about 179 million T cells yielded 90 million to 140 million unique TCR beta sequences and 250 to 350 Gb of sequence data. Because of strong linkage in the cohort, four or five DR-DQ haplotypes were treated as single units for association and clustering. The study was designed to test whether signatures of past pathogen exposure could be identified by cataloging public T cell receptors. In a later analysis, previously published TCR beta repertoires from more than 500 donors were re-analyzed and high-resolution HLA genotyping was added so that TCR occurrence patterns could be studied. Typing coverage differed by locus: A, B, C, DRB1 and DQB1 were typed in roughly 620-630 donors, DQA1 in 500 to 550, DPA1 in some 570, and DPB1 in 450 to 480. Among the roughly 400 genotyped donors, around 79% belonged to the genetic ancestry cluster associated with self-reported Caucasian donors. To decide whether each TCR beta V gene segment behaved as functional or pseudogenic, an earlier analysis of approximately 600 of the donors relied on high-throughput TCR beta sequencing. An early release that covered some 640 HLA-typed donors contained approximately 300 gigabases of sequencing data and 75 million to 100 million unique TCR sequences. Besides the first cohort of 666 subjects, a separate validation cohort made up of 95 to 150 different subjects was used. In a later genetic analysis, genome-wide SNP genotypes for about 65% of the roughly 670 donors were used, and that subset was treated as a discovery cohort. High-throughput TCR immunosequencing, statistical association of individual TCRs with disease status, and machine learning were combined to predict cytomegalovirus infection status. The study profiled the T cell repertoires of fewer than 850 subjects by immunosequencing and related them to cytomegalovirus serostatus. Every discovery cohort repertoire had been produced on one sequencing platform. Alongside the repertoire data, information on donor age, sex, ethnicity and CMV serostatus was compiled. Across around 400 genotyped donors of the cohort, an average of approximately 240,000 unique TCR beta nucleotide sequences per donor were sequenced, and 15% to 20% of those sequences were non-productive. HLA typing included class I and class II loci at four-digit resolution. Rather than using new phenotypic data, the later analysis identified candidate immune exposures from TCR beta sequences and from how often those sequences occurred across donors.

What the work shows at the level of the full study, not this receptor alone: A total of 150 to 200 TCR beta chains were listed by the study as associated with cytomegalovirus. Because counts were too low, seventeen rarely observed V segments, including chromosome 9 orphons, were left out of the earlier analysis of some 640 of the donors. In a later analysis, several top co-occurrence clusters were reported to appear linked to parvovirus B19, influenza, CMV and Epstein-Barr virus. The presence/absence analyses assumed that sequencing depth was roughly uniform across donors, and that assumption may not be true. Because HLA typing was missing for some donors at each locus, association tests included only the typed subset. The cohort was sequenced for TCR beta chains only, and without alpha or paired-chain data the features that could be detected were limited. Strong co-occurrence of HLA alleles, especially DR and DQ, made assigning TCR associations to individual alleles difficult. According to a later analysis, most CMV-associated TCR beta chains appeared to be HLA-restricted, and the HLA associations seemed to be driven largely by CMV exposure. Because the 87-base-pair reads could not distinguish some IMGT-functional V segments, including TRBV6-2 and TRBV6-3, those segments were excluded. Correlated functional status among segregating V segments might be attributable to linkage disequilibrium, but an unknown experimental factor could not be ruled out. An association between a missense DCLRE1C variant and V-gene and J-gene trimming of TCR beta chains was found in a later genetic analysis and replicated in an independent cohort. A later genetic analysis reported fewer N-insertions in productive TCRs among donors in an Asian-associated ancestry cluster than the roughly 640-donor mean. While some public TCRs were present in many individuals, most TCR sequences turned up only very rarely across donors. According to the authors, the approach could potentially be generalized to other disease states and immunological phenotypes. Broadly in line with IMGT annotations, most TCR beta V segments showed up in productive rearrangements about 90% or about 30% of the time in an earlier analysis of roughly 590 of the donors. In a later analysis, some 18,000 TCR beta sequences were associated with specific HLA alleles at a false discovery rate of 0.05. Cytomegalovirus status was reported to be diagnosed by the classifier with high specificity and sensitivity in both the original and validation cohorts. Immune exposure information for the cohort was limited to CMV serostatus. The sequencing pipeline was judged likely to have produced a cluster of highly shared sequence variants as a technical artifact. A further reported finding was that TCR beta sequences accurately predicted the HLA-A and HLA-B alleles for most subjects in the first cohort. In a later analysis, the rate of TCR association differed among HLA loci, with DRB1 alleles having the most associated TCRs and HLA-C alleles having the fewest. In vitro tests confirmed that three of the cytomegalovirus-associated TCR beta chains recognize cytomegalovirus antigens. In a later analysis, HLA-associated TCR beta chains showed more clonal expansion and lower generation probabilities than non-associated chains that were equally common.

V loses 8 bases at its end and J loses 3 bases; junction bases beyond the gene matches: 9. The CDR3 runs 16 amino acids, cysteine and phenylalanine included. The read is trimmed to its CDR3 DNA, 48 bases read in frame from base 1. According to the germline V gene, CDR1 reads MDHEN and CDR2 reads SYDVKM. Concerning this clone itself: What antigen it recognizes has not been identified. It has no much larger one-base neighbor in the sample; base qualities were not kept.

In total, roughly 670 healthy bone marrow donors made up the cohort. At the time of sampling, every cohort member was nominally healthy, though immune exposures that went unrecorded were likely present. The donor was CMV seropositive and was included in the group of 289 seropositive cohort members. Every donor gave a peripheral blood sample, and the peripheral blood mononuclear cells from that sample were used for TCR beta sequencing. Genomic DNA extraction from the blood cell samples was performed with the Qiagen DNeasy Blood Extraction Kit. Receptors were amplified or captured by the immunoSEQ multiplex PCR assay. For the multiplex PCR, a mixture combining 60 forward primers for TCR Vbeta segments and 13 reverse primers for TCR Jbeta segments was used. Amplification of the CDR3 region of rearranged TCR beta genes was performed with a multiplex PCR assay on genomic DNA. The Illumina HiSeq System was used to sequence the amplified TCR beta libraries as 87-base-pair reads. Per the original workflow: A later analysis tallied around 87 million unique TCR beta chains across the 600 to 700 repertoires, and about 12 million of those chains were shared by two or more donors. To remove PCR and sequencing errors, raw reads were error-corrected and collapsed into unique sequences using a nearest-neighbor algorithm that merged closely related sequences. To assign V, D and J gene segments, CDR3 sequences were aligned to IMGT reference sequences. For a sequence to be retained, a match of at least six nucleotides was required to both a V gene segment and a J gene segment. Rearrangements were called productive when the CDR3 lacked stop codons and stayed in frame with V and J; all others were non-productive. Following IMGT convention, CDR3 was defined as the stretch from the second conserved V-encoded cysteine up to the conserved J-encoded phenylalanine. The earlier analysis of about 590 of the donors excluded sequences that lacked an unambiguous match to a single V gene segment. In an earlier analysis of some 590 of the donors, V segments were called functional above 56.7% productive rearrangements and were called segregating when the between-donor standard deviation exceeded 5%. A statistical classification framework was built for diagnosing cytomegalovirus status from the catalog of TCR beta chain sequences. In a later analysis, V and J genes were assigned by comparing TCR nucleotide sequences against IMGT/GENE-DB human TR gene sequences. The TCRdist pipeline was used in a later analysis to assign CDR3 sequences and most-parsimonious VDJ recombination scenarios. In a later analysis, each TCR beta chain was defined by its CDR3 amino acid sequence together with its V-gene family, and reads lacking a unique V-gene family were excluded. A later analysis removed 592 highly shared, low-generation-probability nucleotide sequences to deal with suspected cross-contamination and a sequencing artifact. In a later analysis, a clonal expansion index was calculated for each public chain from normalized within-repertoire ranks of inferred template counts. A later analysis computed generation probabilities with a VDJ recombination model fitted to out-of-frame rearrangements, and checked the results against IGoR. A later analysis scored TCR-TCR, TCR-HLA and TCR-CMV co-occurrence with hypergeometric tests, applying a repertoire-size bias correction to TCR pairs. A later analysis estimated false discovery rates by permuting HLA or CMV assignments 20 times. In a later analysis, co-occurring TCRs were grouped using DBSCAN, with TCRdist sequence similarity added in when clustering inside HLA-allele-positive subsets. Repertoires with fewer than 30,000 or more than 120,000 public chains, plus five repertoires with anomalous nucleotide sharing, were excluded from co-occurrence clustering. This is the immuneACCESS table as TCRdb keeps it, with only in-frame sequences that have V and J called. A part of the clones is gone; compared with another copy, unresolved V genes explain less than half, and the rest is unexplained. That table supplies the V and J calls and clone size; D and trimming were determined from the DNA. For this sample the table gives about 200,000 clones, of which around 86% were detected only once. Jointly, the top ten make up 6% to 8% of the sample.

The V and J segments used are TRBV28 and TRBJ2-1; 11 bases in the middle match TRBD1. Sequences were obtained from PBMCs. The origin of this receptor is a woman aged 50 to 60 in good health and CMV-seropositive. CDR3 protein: CASHQFGTGGYNEQFF. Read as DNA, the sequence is TGTGCCAGCCATCAGTTTGGGACAGGGGGCTACAATGAGCAGTTCTTC.